The TCR beta chain described here comes from a study of blood T cell repertoires in COVID-19. Authors' methods: Reference gene primer amplification in the assay estimated nucleated cell counts. Data came from immunoSEQ multiplex PCR; TCRdb stores just in-frame clones and leaves some out. For V, J and clone size, that table is used; D and trimming come from the DNA. Of approximately 150,000 clones listed, around 87% are singletons. Participants were aged about 18 to 100 years from roughly 25 US areas. V gave up 1 base and J gave up 5 bases, with 11 bases separating them. The CDR3 sequence is 14 residues long. Germline CDR1 and CDR2: LGHDT and YNNKEL (reference sequence).

The sequenced sample consisted of PBMCs or T cells enriched from blood (not recorded which). This sequence was found in a middle-aged woman who had been exposed to COVID-19. This chain connects TRBV3-1 (or the pseudogene TRBV3-2) to TRBJ2-5; D uncertain. This CDR3 is CASSQGLFGETQYF. The CDR3 nucleotides read TGTGCCAGCAGCCAAGGGCTCTTCGGGGAGACCCAGTACTTC.